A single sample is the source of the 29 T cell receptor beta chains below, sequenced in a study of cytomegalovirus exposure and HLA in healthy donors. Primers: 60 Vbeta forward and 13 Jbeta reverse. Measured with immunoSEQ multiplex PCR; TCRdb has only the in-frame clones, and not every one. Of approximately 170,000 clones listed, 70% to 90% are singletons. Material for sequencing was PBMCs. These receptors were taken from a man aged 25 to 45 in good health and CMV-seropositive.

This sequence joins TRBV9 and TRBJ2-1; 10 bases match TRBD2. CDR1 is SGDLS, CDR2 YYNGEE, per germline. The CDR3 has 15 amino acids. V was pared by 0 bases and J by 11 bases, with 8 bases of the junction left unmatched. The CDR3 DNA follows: TGTGCCAGCAGCGTAGAAAGCGGGAGGGCTTCCCAGCAGTTCTTC. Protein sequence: CASSVESGRASQQFF.

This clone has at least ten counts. The CDR3 loop is CASSRQGAYEQYF. The DNA for the CDR3 is TGTGCCAGCAGCCGACAGGGGGCCTACGAGCAGTACTTC. This chain joins TRBV5-5 and TRBJ2-7, with 9 bases matching TRBD1. With V trimmed by 4 bases and J by 2 bases, 1 base remained unmatched. The CDR3 runs to 13 residues. Germline V gene sequence: CDR1 SGHKS, CDR2 YYEKEE (reference sequence).

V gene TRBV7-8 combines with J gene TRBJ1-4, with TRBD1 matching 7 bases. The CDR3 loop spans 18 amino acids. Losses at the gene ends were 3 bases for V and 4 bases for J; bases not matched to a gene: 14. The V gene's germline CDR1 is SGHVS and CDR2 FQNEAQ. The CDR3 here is CASSLADRAGRVNEKLFF. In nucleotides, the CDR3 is TGTGCCAGCAGCTTGGCCGACAGGGCTGGGAGAGTTAATGAAAAACTGTTTTTT.

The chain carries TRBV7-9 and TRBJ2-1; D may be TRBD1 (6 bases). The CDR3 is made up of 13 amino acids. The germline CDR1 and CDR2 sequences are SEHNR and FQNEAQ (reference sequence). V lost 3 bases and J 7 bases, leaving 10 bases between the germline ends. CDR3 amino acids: CASSLGARNEQFF. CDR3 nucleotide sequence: TGTGCCAGCAGCTTGGGGGCGCGGAATGAGCAGTTCTTC.

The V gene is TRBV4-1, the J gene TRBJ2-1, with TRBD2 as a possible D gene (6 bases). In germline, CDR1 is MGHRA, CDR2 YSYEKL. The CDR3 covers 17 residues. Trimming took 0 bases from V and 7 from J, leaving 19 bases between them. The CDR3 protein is CASSQDWGTLRGNEQFF. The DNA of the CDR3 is TGCGCCAGCAGCCAAGATTGGGGGACTCTACGAGGGAATGAGCAGTTCTTC.

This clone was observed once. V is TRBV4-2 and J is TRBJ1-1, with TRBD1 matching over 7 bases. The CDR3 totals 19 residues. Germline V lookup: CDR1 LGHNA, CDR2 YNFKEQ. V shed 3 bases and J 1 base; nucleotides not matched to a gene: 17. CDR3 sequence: CASSHIGTQGGVWNTEAFF. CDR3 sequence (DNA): TGTGCCAGCAGCCATATCGGCACCCAAGGGGGCGTTTGGAACACTGAAGCTTTCTTT.

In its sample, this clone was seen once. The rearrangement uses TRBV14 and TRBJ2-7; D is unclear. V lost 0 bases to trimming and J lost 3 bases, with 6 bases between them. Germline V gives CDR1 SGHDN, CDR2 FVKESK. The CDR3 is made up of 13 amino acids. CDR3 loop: CASSQDRLYEQYF. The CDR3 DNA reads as TGTGCCAGCAGCCAAGACAGGCTCTACGAGCAGTACTTC. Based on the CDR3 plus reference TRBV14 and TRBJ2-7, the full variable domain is EAGVTQFPSHSVIEKGQTVTLRCDPISGHDNLYWYRRVMGKEIKFLLHFVKESKQDESGMPNNRFLAERTGGTYSTLKVQPAELEDSGVYFCASSQDRLYEQYFGPGTRLTVT.

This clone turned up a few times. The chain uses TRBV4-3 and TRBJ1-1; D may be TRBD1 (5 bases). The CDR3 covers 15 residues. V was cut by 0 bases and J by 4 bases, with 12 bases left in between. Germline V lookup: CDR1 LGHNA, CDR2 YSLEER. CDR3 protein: CASSQEPLGATEAFF. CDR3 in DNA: TGCGCCAGCAGCCAAGAACCCTTAGGGGCCACTGAAGCTTTCTTT.

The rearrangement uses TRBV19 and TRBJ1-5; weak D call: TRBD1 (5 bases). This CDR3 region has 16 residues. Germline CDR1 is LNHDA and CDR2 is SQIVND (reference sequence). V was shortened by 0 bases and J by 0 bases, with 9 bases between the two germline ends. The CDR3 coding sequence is TGTGCCAGTAGTATAGATCCGGGGGATAGCAATCAGCCCCAGCATTTT. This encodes CASSIDPGDSNQPQHF.

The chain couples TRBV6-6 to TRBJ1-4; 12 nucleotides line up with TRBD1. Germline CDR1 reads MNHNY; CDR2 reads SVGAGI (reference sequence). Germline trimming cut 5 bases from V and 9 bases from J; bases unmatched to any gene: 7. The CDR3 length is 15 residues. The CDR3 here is CASSPAGTGGKKLFF. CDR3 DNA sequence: TGTGCCAGCAGTCCCGCCGGGACAGGGGGCAAAAAACTGTTTTTT.

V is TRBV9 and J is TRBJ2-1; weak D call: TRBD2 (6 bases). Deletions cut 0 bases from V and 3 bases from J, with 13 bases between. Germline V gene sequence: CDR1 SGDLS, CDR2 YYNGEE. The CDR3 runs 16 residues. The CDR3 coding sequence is TGTGCCAGCAGCGTAGGGGGACTGCCAGACTACAATGAGCAGTTCTTC. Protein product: CASSVGGLPDYNEQFF. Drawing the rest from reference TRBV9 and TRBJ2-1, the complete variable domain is DSGVTQTPKHLITATGQRVTLRCSPRSGDLSVYWYQQSLDQGLQFLIQYYNGEERAKGNILERFSAQQFPDLHSELNLSSLELGDSALYFCASSVGGLPDYNEQFFGPGTRLTVL.

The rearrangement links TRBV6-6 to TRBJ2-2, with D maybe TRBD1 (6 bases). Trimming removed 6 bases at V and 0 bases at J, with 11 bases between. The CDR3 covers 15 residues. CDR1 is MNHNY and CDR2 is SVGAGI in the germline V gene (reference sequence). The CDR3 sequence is CASSDRSANTGELFF. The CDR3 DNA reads TGTGCCAGCAGCGACAGGTCCGCGAACACCGGGGAGCTGTTTTTT.

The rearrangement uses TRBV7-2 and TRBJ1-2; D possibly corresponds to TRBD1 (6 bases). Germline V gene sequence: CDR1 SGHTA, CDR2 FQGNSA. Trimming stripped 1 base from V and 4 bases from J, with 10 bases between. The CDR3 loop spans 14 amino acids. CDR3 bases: TGTGCCAGCAGCTTAGGTCAGGGGATCTATGGCTACACCTTC. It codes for CASSLGQGIYGYTF. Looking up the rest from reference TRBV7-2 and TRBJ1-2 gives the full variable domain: GAGVSQSPSNKVTEKGKDVELRCDPISGHTALYWYRQSLGQGLEFLIYFQGNSAPDKSGLPSDRFSAERTGGSVSTLTIQRTQQEDSAVYLCASSLGQGIYGYTFGSGTRLTVV.

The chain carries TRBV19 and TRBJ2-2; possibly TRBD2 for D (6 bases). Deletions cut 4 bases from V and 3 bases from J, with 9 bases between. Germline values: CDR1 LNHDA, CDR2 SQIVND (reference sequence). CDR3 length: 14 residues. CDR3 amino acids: CASSRREYTGELFF. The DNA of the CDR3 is TGTGCCAGTAGTAGGAGGGAGTACACCGGGGAGCTGTTTTTT.

The DNA for the CDR3 is TGTGCCAGCAGCCCCAATAGGGGACTAACGTCTTACGAGCAGTACGTC. This gives the protein CASSPNRGLTSYEQYV. The genes are TRBV7-8 and TRBJ2-7, with 7 bases fitting TRBD2. CDR1 and CDR2 from the germline V gene are SGHVS and FQNEAQ. The CDR3 is made up of 16 amino acids. The V segment lost 5 bases and the J segment 4 bases; nucleotides outside the gene matches: 14.

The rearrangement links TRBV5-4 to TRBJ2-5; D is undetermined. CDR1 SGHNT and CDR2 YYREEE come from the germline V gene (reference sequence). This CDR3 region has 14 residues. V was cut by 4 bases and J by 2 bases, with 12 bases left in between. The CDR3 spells CASSHGSAQETQYF. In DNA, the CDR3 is TGTGCCAGCAGCCACGGCAGCGCACAAGAGACCCAGTACTTC.

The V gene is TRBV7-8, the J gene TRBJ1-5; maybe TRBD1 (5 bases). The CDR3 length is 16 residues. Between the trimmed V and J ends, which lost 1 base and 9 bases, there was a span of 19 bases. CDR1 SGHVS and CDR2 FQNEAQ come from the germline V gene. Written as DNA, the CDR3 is TGTGCCAGCAGCTTAGACGGGGACGGGAGTTTGAGGCCCCAGCATTTT. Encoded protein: CASSLDGDGSLRPQHF.

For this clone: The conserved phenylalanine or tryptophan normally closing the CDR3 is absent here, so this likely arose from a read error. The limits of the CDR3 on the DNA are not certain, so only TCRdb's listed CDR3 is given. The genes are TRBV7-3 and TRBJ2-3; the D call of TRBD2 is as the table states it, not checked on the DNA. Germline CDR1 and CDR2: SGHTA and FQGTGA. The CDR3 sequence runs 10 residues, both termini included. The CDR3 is CASSLNDCLI.

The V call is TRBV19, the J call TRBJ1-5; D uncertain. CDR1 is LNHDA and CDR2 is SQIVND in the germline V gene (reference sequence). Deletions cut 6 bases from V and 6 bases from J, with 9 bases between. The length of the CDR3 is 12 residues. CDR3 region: CASRPSGQPQHF. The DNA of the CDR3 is TGTGCCAGTAGACCCTCGGGTCAGCCCCAGCATTTT.

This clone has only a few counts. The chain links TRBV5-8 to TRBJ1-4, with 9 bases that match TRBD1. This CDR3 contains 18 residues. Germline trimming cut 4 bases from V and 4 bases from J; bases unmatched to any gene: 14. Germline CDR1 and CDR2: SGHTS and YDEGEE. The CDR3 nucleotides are TGTGCCAGCAGCGGGCGTCCGGGACAGGGTGGCGATAATGAAAAACTGTTTTTT. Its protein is CASSGRPGQGGDNEKLFF.

The CDR3 reads CASSIAPGQGLHNEQFF. CDR3 nucleotide sequence: TGTGCCAGTAGTATAGCCCCGGGACAGGGACTCCACAATGAGCAGTTCTTC. The chain has TRBV19 and TRBJ2-1, with 9 bases identical to TRBD1. Losses at the gene ends were 1 base for V and 5 bases for J; bases not matched to a gene: 9. Germline-derived CDR1 and CDR2 are LNHDA and SQIVND (reference sequence). This CDR3 region has 17 residues.

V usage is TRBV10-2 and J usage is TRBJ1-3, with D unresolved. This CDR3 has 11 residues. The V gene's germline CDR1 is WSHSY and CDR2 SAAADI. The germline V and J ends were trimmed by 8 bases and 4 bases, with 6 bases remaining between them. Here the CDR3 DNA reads TGCGCCAGCTCAGGCGGAAACACCATATATTTT. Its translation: CASSGGNTIYF.

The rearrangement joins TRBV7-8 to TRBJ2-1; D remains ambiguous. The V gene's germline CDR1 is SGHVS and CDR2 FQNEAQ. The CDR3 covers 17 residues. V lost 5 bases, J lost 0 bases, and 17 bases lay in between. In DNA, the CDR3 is TGTGCCAGCAGCCCGACGACAAGACCCCCCTCCTACAATGAGCAGTTCTTC. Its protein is CASSPTTRPPSYNEQFF.

The CDR3 reads CASSLRRQGYLNEQFF. The CDR3 bases are TGTGCCAGTAGCCTGAGACGACAGGGATATCTCAATGAGCAGTTCTTC. The chain uses TRBV19 and TRBJ2-1, with TRBD1 identical over 7 bases. V lost 6 bases and J lost 6; bases outside the gene matches: 14. CDR1 and CDR2 (germline): LNHDA, SQIVND (reference sequence). The CDR3 totals 16 residues.

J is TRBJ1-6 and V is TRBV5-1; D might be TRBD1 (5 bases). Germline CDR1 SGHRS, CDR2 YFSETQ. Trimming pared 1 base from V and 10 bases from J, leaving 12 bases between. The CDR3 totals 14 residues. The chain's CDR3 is CASSLSGGESPLHF. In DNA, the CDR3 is TGCGCCAGCAGCTTGTCCGGGGGAGAATCACCCCTCCACTTT.

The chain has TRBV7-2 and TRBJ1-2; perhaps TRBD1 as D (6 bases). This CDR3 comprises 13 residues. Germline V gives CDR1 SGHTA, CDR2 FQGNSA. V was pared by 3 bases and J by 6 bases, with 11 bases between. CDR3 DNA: TGTGCCAGCAGCTTCGGGACAACCCATGGCTACACCTTC. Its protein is CASSFGTTHGYTF.

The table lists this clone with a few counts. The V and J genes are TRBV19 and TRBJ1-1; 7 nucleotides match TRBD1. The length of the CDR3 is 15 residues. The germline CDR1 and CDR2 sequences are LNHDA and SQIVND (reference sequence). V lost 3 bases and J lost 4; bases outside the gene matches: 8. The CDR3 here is CASSIPQGVTTEAFF. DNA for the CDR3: TGTGCCAGTAGTATCCCCCAGGGGGTCACCACTGAAGCTTTCTTT.

CDR3 amino acids: CASSFSGETQYF. Written as DNA, the CDR3 is TGTGCCAGCAGCTTTTCGGGAGAGACCCAGTACTTC. The V and J genes are TRBV7-2 and TRBJ2-5; D gene ambiguous. V dropped 3 bases and J dropped 4 bases, with 6 bases sitting between them. This CDR3 spans 12 amino acids. From germline, CDR1 is SGHTA and CDR2 FQGNSA.

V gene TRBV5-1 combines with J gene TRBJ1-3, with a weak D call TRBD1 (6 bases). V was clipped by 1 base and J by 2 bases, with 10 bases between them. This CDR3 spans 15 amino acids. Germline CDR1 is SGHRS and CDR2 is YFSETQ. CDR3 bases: TGCGCCAGCAGCTTGTTTTCAGGGGCTGGAAACACCATATATTTT. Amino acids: CASSLFSGAGNTIYF.